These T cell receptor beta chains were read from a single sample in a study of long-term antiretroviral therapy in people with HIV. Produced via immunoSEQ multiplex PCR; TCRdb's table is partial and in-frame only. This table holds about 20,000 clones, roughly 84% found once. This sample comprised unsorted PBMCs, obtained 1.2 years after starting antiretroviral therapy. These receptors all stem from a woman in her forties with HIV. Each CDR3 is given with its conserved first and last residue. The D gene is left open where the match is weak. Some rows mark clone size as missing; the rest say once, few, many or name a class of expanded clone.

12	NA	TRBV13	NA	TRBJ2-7	TGTGCCAGCAGCGCGCGGCGTAGCGAGCAGTACTTC	CASSARRSEQYF
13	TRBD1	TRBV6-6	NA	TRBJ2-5	TGTGCCAGCAGTTACGGAGAGGGGGCGACCCAGTACTTC	CASSYGEGATQYF
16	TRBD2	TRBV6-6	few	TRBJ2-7	TGTGCCAGCAGTTACGGTACTAGCGGGAGGTCCTACGAGCAGTACTTC	CASSYGTSGRSYEQYF
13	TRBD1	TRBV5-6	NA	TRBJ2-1	TGTGCCAGCAGCCTGGGACAGGGGATTGAGCAGTTCTTC	CASSLGQGIEQFF
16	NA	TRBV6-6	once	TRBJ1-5	TGTGCCAGCAGTTACTCGCGGGGACCCAGCAATCAGCCCCAGCATTTT	CASSYSRGPSNQPQHF
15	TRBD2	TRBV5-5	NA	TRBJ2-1	TGTGCCAGCAGCTTTAGCGGGAGGGCTTCCAATGAGCAGTTCTTC	CASSFSGRASNEQFF
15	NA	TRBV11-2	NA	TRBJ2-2	TGTGCCAGCAGCTTAGGAGACTACAACACCGGGGAGCTGTTTTTT	CASSLGDYNTGELFF
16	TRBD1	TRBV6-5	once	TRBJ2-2	TGTGCCAGCAGTTTTTCCGGGACAGGGAATGGCGGGGAGCTGTTTTTT	CASSFSGTGNGGELFF
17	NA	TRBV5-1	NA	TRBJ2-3	TGCGCCAGCAGTTCCGTGAGGGAGGTCCCTAGCACAGATACGCAGTATTTT	CASSSVREVPSTDTQYF
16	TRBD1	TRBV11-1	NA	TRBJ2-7	TGTGCCAGCAGCTTAGCGGGCGGGACAGGGGTCTACGAGCAGTACTTC	CASSLAGGTGVYEQYF
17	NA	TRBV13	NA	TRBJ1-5	TGTGCCAGCAGCGTGGGACGGATATTTGGGAGCAATCAGCCCCAGCATTTT	CASSVGRIFGSNQPQHF
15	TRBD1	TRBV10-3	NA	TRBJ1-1	TGTGCCATCACTGAGGACAGGGGTCGGAACACTGAAGCTTTCTTT	CAITEDRGRNTEAFF
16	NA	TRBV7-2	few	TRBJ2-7	TGTGCCAGCAGCTTAGGGATTAGCGGAAGCTCCTACGAGCAGTACTTC	CASSLGISGSSYEQYF
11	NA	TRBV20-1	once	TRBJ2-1	TGCAGTGCTGAGGACCTCAATGAGCAGTTCTTC	CSAEDLNEQFF
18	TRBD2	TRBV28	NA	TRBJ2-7	TGTGCCAGCAGTTCGACTAGCGGGGACTTGGGGGGGGGCTACGAGCAGTACTTC	CASSSTSGDLGGGYEQYF
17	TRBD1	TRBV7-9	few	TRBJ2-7	TGTGCCAGCAGCTACTTCCCCGGGACAGCCAAATCCTACGAGCAGTACTTC	CASSYFPGTAKSYEQYF
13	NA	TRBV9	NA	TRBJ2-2	TGTGCCAGCAGCGTAGCGTCAACCGGGGAGCTGTTTTTT	CASSVASTGELFF
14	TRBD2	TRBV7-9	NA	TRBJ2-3	TGTGCCAGCAGCGGCGGGGGGGTCGCAGATACGCAGTATTTT	CASSGGGVADTQYF
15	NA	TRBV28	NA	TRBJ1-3	TGTGCCAGCAGTCGAGACAGACCCTCTGGAAACACCATATATTTT	CASSRDRPSGNTIYF
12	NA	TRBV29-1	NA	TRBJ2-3	TGCAGCGGTGGTGAGGTGGGAGATACGCAGTATTTT	CSGGEVGDTQYF
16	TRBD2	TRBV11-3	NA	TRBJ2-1	TGTGCCAGCAAACCCTCCGGGACTAGCTCCTACAATGAGCAGTTCTTC	CASKPSGTSSYNEQFF
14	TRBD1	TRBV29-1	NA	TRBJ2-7	TGCAGCGTGGGGGGGGACAGGGGGCGTCGAGAGCAGTACTTC	CSVGGDRGRREQYF
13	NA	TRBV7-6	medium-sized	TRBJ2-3	TGTGCCAGCAGCTTAGTGGTCACAGATACGCAGTATTTT	CASSLVVTDTQYF
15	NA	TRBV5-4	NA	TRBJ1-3	TGTGCCAGCAGCACGGACGCGATCTCTGGAAACACCATATATTTT	CASSTDAISGNTIYF
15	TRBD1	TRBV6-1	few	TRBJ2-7	TGTGCCAGCAGTGCTGAGGGGGACAGGGGATACGAGCAGTACTTC	CASSAEGDRGYEQYF
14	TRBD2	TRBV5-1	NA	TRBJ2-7	TGCGCCAGCAGCTTGGCCGGGACTAGCGGGATTCAGTACTTC	CASSLAGTSGIQYF
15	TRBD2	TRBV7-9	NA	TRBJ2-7	TGTGCCAGCAGCTCCGCGACTAGCGGGGGACGCGAGCAGTACTTC	CASSSATSGGREQYF
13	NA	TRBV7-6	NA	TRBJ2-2	TGTGCCAGCAGCTTAGCGGGGGCCGGGGAGCTGTTTTTT	CASSLAGAGELFF
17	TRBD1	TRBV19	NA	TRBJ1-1	TGTGCCAGTAGCCTAAAACGGGACAGCCCCATGAACACTGAAGCTTTCTTT	CASSLKRDSPMNTEAFF
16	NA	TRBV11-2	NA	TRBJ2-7	TGTGCCAGCAGCCCCCAGGGTCTGGGGTCGGGTTACGAGCAGTACTTC	CASSPQGLGSGYEQYF
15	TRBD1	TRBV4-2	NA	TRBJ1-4	TGTGCCAGCAGCCAAGTCGGGACAGGGGGAGAAAAACTGTTTTTT	CASSQVGTGGEKLFF
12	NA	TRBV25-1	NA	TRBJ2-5	TGTGCCAGCAGTGACCCCGGGACTCTGCAGTACTTC	CASSDPGTLQYF
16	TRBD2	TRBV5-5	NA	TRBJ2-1	TGTGCCAGCAGGCGAACCGGGACTAGCGGGATTAATGAGCAGTTCTTC	CASRRTGTSGINEQFF
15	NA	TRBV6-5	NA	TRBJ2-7	TGTGCCAGCAGTTACTCGGGGGGACCGGGCTACGAGCAGTACTTC	CASSYSGGPGYEQYF
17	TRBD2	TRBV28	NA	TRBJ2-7	TGTGCCAGCAGTTTTTCGGGACTAGCGGGAACTTGGTACGAGCAGTACTTC	CASSFSGLAGTWYEQYF
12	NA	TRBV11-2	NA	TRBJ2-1	TGTGCCAGCGAAGGGTTCTACAATGAGCAGTTCTTC	CASEGFYNEQFF
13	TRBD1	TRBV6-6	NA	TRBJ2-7	TGTGCCAGCGACATAGGGGGCTTAATGGGGCAGTACTTC	CASDIGGLMGQYF
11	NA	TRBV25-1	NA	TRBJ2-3	TGTGCCAGCAGTGTTCAGGATACGCAGTATTTT	CASSVQDTQYF
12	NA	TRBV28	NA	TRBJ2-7	TGTGCCAGCAGTTTTATGGCCGACGAGCAGTACTTC	CASSFMADEQYF
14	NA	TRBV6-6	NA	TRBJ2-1	TGTGCCAGCAGTTACTCTAGGGTCTACAATGAGCAGTTCTTC	CASSYSRVYNEQFF
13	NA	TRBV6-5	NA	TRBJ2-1	TGTGCCAGCAGTTATGGCAGGAACAATGAGCAGTTCTTC	CASSYGRNNEQFF
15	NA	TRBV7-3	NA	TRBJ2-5	TGTGCCAGCAGCTTATTCGCTACGTACCAAGAGACCCAGTACTTC	CASSLFATYQETQYF
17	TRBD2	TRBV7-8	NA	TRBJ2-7	TGTGCCAGCAGCTTAGTTGCGGGAGGCCCCAGCTCCTACGAGCAGTACTTC	CASSLVAGGPSSYEQYF
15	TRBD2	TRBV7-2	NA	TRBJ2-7	TGTGCCAGCAGCAAAACTAGCGGGAGGGCGTACGAGCAGTACTTC	CASSKTSGRAYEQYF
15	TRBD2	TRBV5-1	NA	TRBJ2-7	TGCGCCAGCAGCTTCACGGGAGGCCCCTCCTACGAGCAGTACTTC	CASSFTGGPSYEQYF
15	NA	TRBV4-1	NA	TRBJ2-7	TGCGCCAGCAGCCAGCTAGTCGGGAGCCTCAACGAGCAGTACTTC	CASSQLVGSLNEQYF
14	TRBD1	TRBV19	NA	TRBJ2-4	TGTGCCAGTAGGCGCATCGGACAGGCAAACATTCAGTACTTC	CASRRIGQANIQYF
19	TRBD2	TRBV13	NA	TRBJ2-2	TGTGCCAGCAGCTCCCCCCCTAGCGGGAGTTTCGCGAACACCGGGGAGCTGTTTTTT	CASSSPPSGSFANTGELFF
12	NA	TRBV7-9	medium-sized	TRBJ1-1	TGTGCCAGCAGCCCCGGGGGCACTGAAGCTTTCTTT	CASSPGGTEAFF
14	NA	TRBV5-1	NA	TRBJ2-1	TGCGCCAGCAGCTTGGTTTCTAGCAACCATGAGCAGTTCTTC	CASSLVSSNHEQFF
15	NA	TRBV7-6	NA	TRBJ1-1	TGTGCCAGCAGCCGGGCTCTCGGGGGGGACACTGAAGCTTTCTTT	CASSRALGGDTEAFF
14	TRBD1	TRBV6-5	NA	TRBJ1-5	TGTGCCAGCAGCCCCGGGACAGGGGTTCAGCCCCAGCATTTT	CASSPGTGVQPQHF
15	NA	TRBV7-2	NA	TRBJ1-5	TGTGCCAGCAGCTTTATCTCGGGGTGGAATCAGCCCCAGCATTTT	CASSFISGWNQPQHF
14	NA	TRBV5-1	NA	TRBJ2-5	TGCGCCAGCGGCTCCCCCCAACAAGTAGAGACCCAGTACTTC	CASGSPQQVETQYF